These 12 T cell receptor beta chains share one sample of origin, sequenced in a study of T cell responses to AZD1222 COVID-19 vaccine. Using immunoSEQ multiplex PCR, the repertoire was profiled, and TCRdb retains in-frame clones only, with some absent. The profile shows 110,000 to 150,000 clones, approximately 83% of them singletons. The source was peripheral blood, collected on day 0 of AZD1222 vaccination. The receptors shown here come from an adult in good health.

This rearrangement joins TRBV7-6 to TRBJ2-3, with D perhaps matching TRBD1 or TRBD2 (5 bases each). From germline, CDR1 is SGHVS and CDR2 FNYEAQ. V gave up 10 bases and J gave up 0 bases, with 14 bases separating them. This CDR3 has 14 residues. The CDR3 DNA sequence: TGTGCCACGCGACCGGGACCTAGCACAGATACGCAGTATTTT. Translation: CATRPGPSTDTQYF.

About this clone: Germline is not matched at one junction end, which may reflect a read error. The rearrangement uses TRBV7-6 and TRBJ1-2; D is ambiguous. The CDR3 consists of 12 residues. CDR1 is SGHVS, CDR2 FNYEAQ, per germline. This chain's CDR3 is CASSPPLWDPSF. The CDR3 nucleotides are TGTGCCAGCAGCCCTCCCCTTTGGGATCCAAGTTTC.

This clone appeared a single time. V and J are TRBV5-1 and TRBJ2-5; TRBD2 might be the D (6 bases). Trimming removed 3 bases at V and 0 bases at J, with 12 bases between. Germline V gene lookup returns CDR1 SGHRS and CDR2 YFSETQ. CDR3 length equals 15 residues. The DNA of the CDR3 is TGCGCCAGCAGCTCCCGGGGGAGCAACCAAGAGACCCAGTACTTC. The encoded protein is CASSSRGSNQETQYF.

The V gene is TRBV11-2, the J gene TRBJ2-3, with D perhaps matching TRBD1 or TRBD2 (5 bases each). The CDR3 runs 14 residues. The germline gives CDR1 SGHAT, CDR2 FQNNGV. V was cut by 0 bases and J by 8 bases, with 12 bases left in between. CDR3 sequence: CASSLEPGSVTQYF. The CDR3 nucleotides are TGTGCCAGCAGCTTAGAGCCAGGGAGCGTTACGCAGTATTTT.

The chain couples TRBV27 to TRBJ2-2, with a weak D call TRBD1 (5 bases). Germline-derived CDR1 and CDR2 are MNHEY and SMNVEV (reference sequence). The CDR3 has 14 amino acids. Trimming stripped 7 bases from V and 6 bases from J, with 15 bases between. In DNA form, the CDR3 reads TGTGCCAGCAATGAAGGGGTTGGCCCCGGGGAGCTGTTTTTT. Protein: CASNEGVGPGELFF.

The gene calls are TRBV5-1 and TRBJ2-1, with D possibly being TRBD2 (7 bases). This CDR3 region has 16 residues. Germline V CDR1 and CDR2: SGHRS, YFSETQ. The V gene lost 3 bases and the J gene lost 1 base, with 14 bases spanning the gap. Here the CDR3 DNA reads TGCGCCAGCAGCTCGGGGGGCCGGTTATCCTACAATGAGCAGTTCTTC. This translates into CASSSGGRLSYNEQFF. Complete variable domain (other parts from reference TRBV5-1 and TRBJ2-1): KAGVTQTPRYLIKTRGQQVTLSCSPISGHRSVSWYQQTPGQGLQFLFEYFSETQRNKGNFPGRFSGRQFSNSRSEMNVSTLELGDSALYLCASSSGGRLSYNEQFFGPGTRLTVL.

This chain uses TRBV30 with TRBJ1-6; no clear D. This CDR3 is 16 amino acids long. The V gene lost 1 base and the J gene lost 3 bases, with 13 bases spanning the gap. Germline CDR1 reads GTSNPN; CDR2 reads SVGIG (reference sequence). CDR3 DNA sequence: TGTGCCTGGAGTGACCTTCTGAGGGTCTATAATTCACCCCTCCACTTT. Its protein is CAWSDLLRVYNSPLHF.

The V call is TRBV29-1, the J call TRBJ1-5; perhaps TRBD1 as D (5 bases). The V end was cut by 6 bases, the J end by 3 bases, with 12 bases between. CDR3 length: 13 residues. Germline V gives CDR1 SQVTM, CDR2 ANQGSEA. The CDR3 loop is CSVAEGVNQPQHF. The CDR3 bases are TGCAGCGTCGCCGAAGGGGTCAATCAGCCCCAGCATTTT.

The chain joins TRBV11-2 to TRBJ1-1; D may be TRBD1 (6 bases). Germline V lookup: CDR1 SGHAT, CDR2 FQNNGV. Trimming left V 2 bases short and J 3 bases short, with 10 bases between. This CDR3 has 14 amino acids. CDR3 loop: CASSLRAGDTEAFF. The CDR3 DNA is TGTGCCAGCAGCTTAAGGGCAGGGGACACTGAAGCTTTCTTT.

The chain joins TRBV5-1 to TRBJ1-4; D gene uncertain. Trimming took 4 bases from V and 5 from J, leaving 9 bases between them. Germline V gene data show CDR1 as SGHRS and CDR2 as YFSETQ. The CDR3 totals 13 residues. The CDR3 reads CASSPLPNEKLFF. The CDR3 bases are TGCGCCAGCAGCCCCCTCCCGAATGAAAAACTGTTTTTT.

In this sample, this clone turned up a few times. This chain connects TRBV2 to TRBJ2-3; D uncertain. V dropped 1 base and J dropped 5 bases, with 4 bases sitting between them. This CDR3 is built from 12 residues. Per the germline V gene, CDR1 is SNHLY and CDR2 is FYNNEI. CDR3 nucleotides: TGTGCCAGCAGTGAAGGTGGAGATACGCAGTATTTT. It specifies CASSEGGDTQYF.

This rearrangement joins TRBV7-9 to TRBJ1-2, with D possibly being TRBD1 (5 bases). The CDR3 has 16 amino acids. Germline V gene data show CDR1 as SEHNR and CDR2 as FQNEAQ (reference sequence). V was pared by 0 bases and J by 2 bases, with 13 bases between. CDR3 coding DNA: TGTGCCAGCAGCTTAGCCGGGGACCTATCCAACTATGGCTACACCTTC. Its translation is CASSLAGDLSNYGYTF.